This T cell receptor beta chain was documented in a study of PD-1 and CTLA-4 blockade in melanoma. A word on this clone: The sample has other DNA sequences that encode this CDR3 too.

Clones were sequenced by immunoSEQ multiplex PCR, and TCRdb holds only the in-frame ones, with some missing. This sample has 25,000 to 35,000 clones, with 75% to 95% found just once. Between the trimmed V and J ends, which lost 1 base and 3 bases, there was a span of 2 bases. The CDR3 contains 12 residues. Germline CDR1 LNHDA, CDR2 SQIVND (reference sequence). This receptor was identified in a human donor with melanoma. This specimen was CD8+ T cells from peripheral blood, taken from a patient given anti-PD-1 treatment. V usage is TRBV19 and J usage is TRBJ2-3, with no clear D. The CDR3 is CASSIGTDTQYF. The CDR3 region has the DNA TGTGCCAGTAGTATAGGGACAGATACGCAGTATTTT.